One sample yielded the 15 T cell receptor beta chains listed below, sequenced in a study of T-cell reconstitution after alpha-beta-depleted transplantation in children. Unique molecular identifiers were used to barcode this TCRbeta library. TCRdb processed the PCR reads anew with MiXCR; each CDR3 protein has one entry. The sample has 580,000 or so distinct CDR3 sequences; around 23% are singletons. Sequences were derived from PBMCs, mostly from graft donor cells, sampled 360 days after TCRalphabeta/CD19-depleted stem cell transplant. The receptors were gathered from a boy under three years old who had a stem cell transplant for acute myeloid leukemia, so the T cells may come from the graft donor.

This clonotype was counted ten times or more. The chain recombines TRBV4-3 with TRBJ2-3; weak D call: TRBD2 (7 bases). The CDR3 is 16 residues long. Between the trimmed V and J ends, which lost 0 bases and 0 bases, there was a span of 10 bases. Germline V gives CDR1 LGHNA, CDR2 YSLEER. The CDR3 loop is CASSQEGGGSTDTQYF. In nucleotides, the CDR3 is TGCGCCAGCAGCCAAGAAGGGGGGGGTAGCACAGATACGCAGTATTTT.

J is TRBJ2-3 and V is TRBV7-7, with 8 nucleotides matching TRBD1. Germline V gives CDR1 SSHAT, CDR2 FNYEAQ (reference sequence). The length of the CDR3 is 17 residues. J lost 3 bases, V lost 5 bases, and 13 bases had no gene match. The CDR3 loop is CASSPLIGQGSTDTQYF. The CDR3 DNA reads as TGTGCCAGCAGCCCCTTAATCGGACAGGGATCTACAGATACGCAGTATTTT.

The chain carries TRBV9 and TRBJ2-1, with a weak D call TRBD2 (7 bases). Trimming left V 0 bases short and J 4 bases short, with 14 bases between. Per the germline V gene, CDR1 is SGDLS and CDR2 is YYNGEE. This CDR3 is 16 amino acids long. The chain's CDR3 is CASSVGGGLYYNEQFF. Written as DNA, the CDR3 is TGTGCCAGCAGCGTAGGCGGGGGCCTTTATTACAATGAGCAGTTCTTC. The full variable domain, completed using reference TRBV9 and TRBJ2-1, is DSGVTQTPKHLITATGQRVTLRCSPRSGDLSVYWYQQSLDQGLQFLIQYYNGEERAKGNILERFSAQQFPDLHSELNLSSLELGDSALYFCASSVGGGLYYNEQFFGPGTRLTVL.

CDR3 protein: CASSLPVDEQYV. The CDR3, as DNA: TGTGCCAGCAGTCTCCCGGTGGACGAGCAGTACGTC. The V and J genes are TRBV28 and TRBJ2-7; D is unresolved. The V end lost 5 bases, the J end lost 5 bases, and 10 bases lay between the germline ends. Germline CDR1 and CDR2: MDHEN and SYDVKM. This CDR3 spans 12 amino acids.

This clonotype was observed a handful of times. CDR3 sequence (DNA): TGCAGTGCTAGGGGGGGGGCACAGTCTATGAACACTGAAGCTTTCTTT. Protein product: CSARGGAQSMNTEAFF. This chain joins TRBV20-1 and TRBJ1-1, with D perhaps matching TRBD1 (6 bases). This CDR3 contains 16 residues. With 3 bases removed from V and 0 bases from J, the gap between germline ends came to 17 bases. In germline, CDR1 is DFQATT, CDR2 SNEGSKA (reference sequence).

The rearrangement links TRBV4-3 to TRBJ2-7; D not certain. CDR1 LGHNA and CDR2 YSLEER come from the germline V gene. The CDR3 has 14 amino acids. Deletions cut 1 base from V and 3 bases from J, with 10 bases between. In DNA, the CDR3 is TGCGCCAGCAGCCAAGGGGTGCTGAGCTACGAGCAGTACTTC. As protein: CASSQGVLSYEQYF.

This clonotype has ten or more counts. The gene calls are TRBV7-2 and TRBJ2-1; D ambiguous. This CDR3 has 15 amino acids. Germline V gene lookup returns CDR1 SGHTA and CDR2 FQGNSA. V lost 2 bases and J 3 bases, leaving 11 bases between the germline ends. The CDR3 DNA sequence: TGTGCCAGCAGCTTAAACCCGGGTATCTACAATGAGCAGTTCTTC. It yields the protein CASSLNPGIYNEQFF.

This clonotype was observed at least ten times. The chain uses TRBV5-6 and TRBJ2-1; a weak D match, TRBD1 (5 bases). The CDR3 totals 18 residues. V was trimmed by 0 bases and J by 1 base, leaving 17 bases between them. The V gene's germline CDR1 is SGHDT and CDR2 YYEEEE. CDR3 in amino acids: CASSLAKWGSRSYNEQFF. DNA of the CDR3: TGTGCCAGCAGCTTGGCCAAATGGGGCTCGAGGTCCTACAATGAGCAGTTCTTC.

This clonotype was seen a handful of times. The CDR3, as DNA: TGCAGTGCTCGCGGACAGGGGCACGGGGAGACCCAGTACTTC. Amino acids: CSARGQGHGETQYF. The V call is TRBV20-1, the J call TRBJ2-5; TRBD1 matches at 9 bases. The CDR3 runs 14 residues. Germline V gives CDR1 DFQATT, CDR2 SNEGSKA (reference sequence). The ends lost 5 bases at V and 5 bases at J; junction bases unmatched: 9.

This clonotype was found a few times. The rearrangement uses TRBV24-1 and TRBJ2-1; no definite D call. Trimming pared 7 bases from V and 10 bases from J, leaving 16 bases between. Germline V gives CDR1 KGHDR, CDR2 SFDVKD. CDR3 length: 13 residues. This CDR3 reads CATRGSPQLEQFF. CDR3 nucleotides: TGTGCCACCAGAGGTAGCCCTCAATTGGAGCAGTTCTTC.

This clonotype was found many times. The chain employs TRBV10-1 and TRBJ2-3, with TRBD1 matching 10 bases. The V segment lost 0 bases and the J segment 5 bases; nucleotides outside the gene matches: 8. Germline V gene lookup returns CDR1 WNHNN and CDR2 SYGVQD (reference sequence). The CDR3 has 17 amino acids. CDR3 loop: CASSESGTGDSEDTQYF. CDR3 nucleotide sequence: TGCGCCAGCAGTGAGTCGGGGACAGGGGATTCCGAAGATACGCAGTATTTT.

CDR3: CAPPNTEAFF. CDR3 DNA: TGTGCCCCCCCGAACACTGAAGCTTTCTTT. V is TRBV24-1 and J is TRBJ1-1; no definite D call. Germline V CDR1 and CDR2: KGHDR, SFDVKD. Trimming took 12 bases from V and 1 from J, leaving 5 bases between them. The CDR3 spans 10 residues.

The chain joins TRBV11-2 to TRBJ2-7; TRBD2 matches at 12 bases. V trimming: 1 base; J trimming: 4 bases; junction bases outside the gene matches: 5. The CDR3 consists of 16 residues. CDR1 is SGHAT, CDR2 FQNNGV, per germline. Here the CDR3 DNA reads TGTGCCAGCAGCTTAGGAAGGACTAGCGGGGCGTACGAGCAGTACTTC. Protein sequence: CASSLGRTSGAYEQYF. The complete variable domain, with remaining parts taken from reference TRBV11-2 and TRBJ2-7, reads EAGVAQSPRYKIIEKRQSVAFWCNPISGHATLYWYQQILGQGPKLLIQFQNNGVVDDSQLPKDRFSAERLKGVDSTLKIQPAKLEDSAVYLCASSLGRTSGAYEQYFGPGTRLTVT.

In this sample, this clonotype turned up many times. The genes are TRBV20-1 and TRBJ1-4, with TRBD1 matching 9 bases. Germline values: CDR1 DFQATT, CDR2 SNEGSKA (reference sequence). CDR3 length: 15 amino acids. V dropped 4 bases and J dropped 1; count of bases not matched to a gene: 4. The CDR3 loop reads CSANRGRGTNEKLFF. CDR3 nucleotide sequence: TGCAGTGCTAACAGGGGGCGAGGAACTAATGAAAAACTGTTTTTT.

This rearrangement joins TRBV10-3 to TRBJ2-5; 7 bases are a match to TRBD2. The V gene's germline CDR1 is ENHRY and CDR2 SYGVKD. The V gene end was trimmed by 4 bases and the J gene end by 4 bases; junction bases not matched to a gene: 9. This CDR3 contains 15 residues. CDR3 coding DNA: TGTGCCATCAGTGGAGGGGCGCGGGGGAGAGAGACCCAGTACTTC. This encodes CAISGGARGRETQYF.